The following is a T cell receptor beta chain sequence with its context. This CDR3 has 17 amino acids. The germline V gene has CDR1 SGHNT and CDR2 YYREEE (reference sequence). The ends lost 4 bases at V and 0 bases at J; junction bases unmatched: 9. The data were obtained in a study of shared clonotypes between healthy human individuals. The donors were adults (healthy and HIV-negative) with no recent acute infections or vaccinations. Profiling relied on immunoSEQ multiplex PCR, and the TCRdb table lists in-frame clones only, not all of them. The repertoire holds 2 million to 2.5 million clones, with under 95% as singletons.

The chain uses TRBV5-4 and TRBJ2-4; 8 bases align to TRBD2. Input material: naive CD4+ T cells from PBMCs. Subset noted: CD45RA+ positively selected. This TCR derives from a man between 18 and 29 years old in good health. Some clones in this sample may be carry-over from other donors' samples. The CDR3 DNA reads as TGTGCCAGCAGCACAACTAGCGGAGGACTAGCCAAAAACATTCAGTACTTC. This codes for CASSTTSGGLAKNIQYF.